A few counts support the clone carrying this TCR beta chain. The sample is drawn from a study of cytomegalovirus exposure and HLA in healthy donors. The wider study: The Caucasian-associated ancestry cluster held around 81% of a few hundred genotyped donors.

This PCR relied on a set of 60 Vbeta primers and 13 Jbeta primers. Profiled with immunoSEQ multiplex PCR; TCRdb holds only in-frame clones, not every one. Of roughly 58,000 clones listed, 80% are singletons. V dropped 4 bases and J dropped 4; count of bases not matched to a gene: 5. Germline CDR1 and CDR2: SGDLS and YYNGEE. The CDR3 covers 15 residues. This TCR was sampled from a woman aged 40 to 55 in good health and CMV-seronegative. The sequencing sample was made of PBMCs. This rearrangement joins TRBV9 to TRBJ1-2; TRBD1 matches 12 bases. The CDR3 protein is CASSTRDRGLYGYTF. The CDR3 DNA is TGTGCCAGCAGCACGCGGGACAGGGGGCTCTATGGCTACACCTTC.